These T cell receptor beta chains were read from a single sample in a study of early T cells in non-severe SARS-CoV-2 infection. TCRdb analysed the 5' RACE reads with MiXCR anew, one entry per CDR3 protein. The top ten clones hold about 5% of a sample with fewer than 65,000 distinct CDR3 sequences, more than 9% of them seen once. The material sequenced was whole blood. Receptors were obtained from an adult who was a healthcare worker with PCR-confirmed SARS-CoV-2 infection or an uninfected control (not recorded which). The CDR3 runs from the conserved cysteine through the conserved F or W. D genes are given only for firm matches. The size entry is marked missing in some rows and otherwise reads once, few, many or a size class.

CDR3nt: TGCGCCAGCGCGGAGACCCGGACTAGCGGGAGTGGCGCAGATACGCAGTATTTT
CDR3aa: CASAETRTSGSGADTQYF
d_gene: TRBD2
v_gene: TRBV5-1
abundance: -
j_gene: TRBJ2-3

CDR3nt: TGTGCCAGCAGTTTAGAGGACAACAAATACAATGAGCAGTTCTTC
CDR3aa: CASSLEDNKYNEQFF
d_gene: -
v_gene: TRBV27
abundance: many
j_gene: TRBJ2-1

CDR3nt: TGCGCCAGCAGCCTCACAGGGGGTGTCTACAATGAGCAGTTCTTC
CDR3aa: CASSLTGGVYNEQFF
d_gene: TRBD1
v_gene: TRBV5-1
abundance: few
j_gene: TRBJ2-1

CDR3nt: TGCAGCGTCCGCCAGGACTACGAGCAGTACTTC
CDR3aa: CSVRQDYEQYF
d_gene: -
v_gene: TRBV29-1
abundance: few
j_gene: TRBJ2-7

CDR3nt: TGTGCCAGCACTCGGACAGAGAGCTCCTACAATGAGCAGTTCTTC
CDR3aa: CASTRTESSYNEQFF
d_gene: -
v_gene: TRBV19
abundance: many
j_gene: TRBJ2-1

CDR3nt: TGTGCCAGTAGTATTTCCTCTGGGGCCAACGTCCTGACTTTC
CDR3aa: CASSISSGANVLTF
d_gene: -
v_gene: TRBV19
abundance: many
j_gene: TRBJ2-6

CDR3nt: TGTGCCTCTCTCAGCGGGAGACTATACAATGAGCAGTTCTTC
CDR3aa: CASLSGRLYNEQFF
d_gene: TRBD2
v_gene: TRBV24-1
abundance: many
j_gene: TRBJ2-1

CDR3nt: TGTGCCAGCAGCATTGGGGACAGGGGCAGCACTGAAGCTTTCTTT
CDR3aa: CASSIGDRGSTEAFF
d_gene: -
v_gene: TRBV21-1
abundance: many
j_gene: TRBJ1-1

CDR3nt: TGCGCCAGCATGAAGTCAGGGGGCCTTTACGAGCAGTACTTC
CDR3aa: CASMKSGGLYEQYF
d_gene: TRBD1
v_gene: TRBV10-2
abundance: many
j_gene: TRBJ2-7

CDR3nt: TGTGCCTGGAGTGTAGGAGGAGGGCATGAGACCCAGTACTTC
CDR3aa: CAWSVGGGHETQYF
d_gene: -
v_gene: TRBV30
abundance: -
j_gene: TRBJ2-5

CDR3nt: TGTGCCAGCAGCCCCCGTACGACAAGCTCTAATGAAAAACTGTTTTTT
CDR3aa: CASSPRTTSSNEKLFF
d_gene: -
v_gene: TRBV7-9
abundance: once
j_gene: TRBJ1-4

CDR3nt: TGTGCCAGCAGTTCGCAGCCGGGAGGGAATGAAAAACTGTTTTTT
CDR3aa: CASSSQPGGNEKLFF
d_gene: -
v_gene: TRBV27
abundance: -
j_gene: TRBJ1-4

CDR3nt: TGTGCCAGCAGTTTAAGACCCAGGGCCTACGAGCAGTACTTC
CDR3aa: CASSLRPRAYEQYF
d_gene: -
v_gene: TRBV27
abundance: many
j_gene: TRBJ2-7

CDR3nt: TGTGCCAGCAGCCAATACAGGGCCTACAATGAGCAGTTCTTC
CDR3aa: CASSQYRAYNEQFF
d_gene: -
v_gene: TRBV3-1
abundance: few
j_gene: TRBJ2-1

CDR3nt: TGTGCCAGCAGTGAACAGACAAACACCGGGGAGCTGTTTTTT
CDR3aa: CASSEQTNTGELFF
d_gene: -
v_gene: TRBV6-1
abundance: many
j_gene: TRBJ2-2

CDR3nt: TGTGCCAGCAGCTTGGTACAGATTAGCTCCTACAATGAGCAGTTCTTC
CDR3aa: CASSLVQISSYNEQFF
d_gene: -
v_gene: TRBV5-5
abundance: once
j_gene: TRBJ2-1

CDR3nt: TGTGCCAGCAGCCAAGAAGGGACTAGCGGCTACAATGAGCAGTTCTTC
CDR3aa: CASSQEGTSGYNEQFF
d_gene: TRBD2
v_gene: TRBV14
abundance: few
j_gene: TRBJ2-1

CDR3nt: TGTGCCAGCAGCCGTAATAGCAATCAGCCCCAGCATTTT
CDR3aa: CASSRNSNQPQHF
d_gene: -
v_gene: TRBV6-5
abundance: -
j_gene: TRBJ1-5

CDR3nt: TGTGCCAGCAGCGTAGATGGTCTCTCTGGAAACACCATATATTTT
CDR3aa: CASSVDGLSGNTIYF
d_gene: -
v_gene: TRBV9
abundance: many
j_gene: TRBJ1-3

CDR3nt: TGTGCCAGCAGCTTGGCAGGAAGGAGCTATGGCTACACCTTC
CDR3aa: CASSLAGRSYGYTF
d_gene: -
v_gene: TRBV7-2
abundance: many
j_gene: TRBJ1-2

CDR3nt: TGTGCCAGCAGGAGTGGGACAGGGACCAATTCACCCCTCCACTTT
CDR3aa: CASRSGTGTNSPLHF
d_gene: TRBD1
v_gene: TRBV12-3/TRBV12-4
abundance: few
j_gene: TRBJ1-6

CDR3nt: TGCAGTGCCTATGAGGGATCTAACTATGGCTACACCTTC
CDR3aa: CSAYEGSNYGYTF
d_gene: -
v_gene: TRBV20-1
abundance: many
j_gene: TRBJ1-2

CDR3nt: TGTGCCAGCAGTTTAGTCCGTAGCAATCAGCCCCAGCATTTT
CDR3aa: CASSLVRSNQPQHF
d_gene: -
v_gene: TRBV12-3/TRBV12-4
abundance: many
j_gene: TRBJ1-5

CDR3nt: TGTGCCAGCAGCCAAGGCAAACACAGGGGGCGCGATGTTTACATTCAGTACTTC
CDR3aa: CASSQGKHRGRDVYIQYF
d_gene: TRBD1
v_gene: TRBV3-1
abundance: few
j_gene: TRBJ2-4

CDR3nt: TGTGCCAGCAGTTACCCCCCAGACAGGGATCGGGATCAGCCCCAGCATTTT
CDR3aa: CASSYPPDRDRDQPQHF
d_gene: TRBD1
v_gene: TRBV6-2/TRBV6-3
abundance: -
j_gene: TRBJ1-5

CDR3nt: TGTGCCAGCAGGCTTTCCCGGCGCACTGAAGCTTTCTTT
CDR3aa: CASRLSRRTEAFF
d_gene: -
v_gene: TRBV12-3/TRBV12-4
abundance: few
j_gene: TRBJ1-1

CDR3nt: TGCGCCAGCAGCTTGGAACGGAACACCGGGGAGCTGTTTTTT
CDR3aa: CASSLERNTGELFF
d_gene: -
v_gene: TRBV5-1
abundance: few
j_gene: TRBJ2-2

CDR3nt: TGTGCCAGTAGATCACTCCAGGGGGGCGCGGGGTTTGGCAATCAGCCCCAGCATTTT
CDR3aa: CASRSLQGGAGFGNQPQHF
d_gene: TRBD1
v_gene: TRBV19
abundance: few
j_gene: TRBJ1-5

CDR3nt: TGTGCCAGCAGCTTAAACTCAGCGGAGCAGTACTTC
CDR3aa: CASSLNSAEQYF
d_gene: -
v_gene: TRBV7-2
abundance: -
j_gene: TRBJ2-7

CDR3nt: TGTGCCAGCAGCCACCCGGGGGGCCCGGACACCGGGGAGCTGTTTTTT
CDR3aa: CASSHPGGPDTGELFF
d_gene: -
v_gene: TRBV7-8
abundance: few
j_gene: TRBJ2-2

CDR3nt: TGTGCCAGCAGTTACTCGAAGGGGGGGAAGGAGACCCAGTACTTC
CDR3aa: CASSYSKGGKETQYF
d_gene: -
v_gene: TRBV6-6
abundance: many
j_gene: TRBJ2-5

CDR3nt: TGTGCCAGCAGCCGCAACAGCAACTCTGGAAACACCATATATTTT
CDR3aa: CASSRNSNSGNTIYF
d_gene: -
v_gene: TRBV3-1
abundance: -
j_gene: TRBJ1-3

CDR3nt: TGCAGCGCCGTAGGCACCGGGACAGGAAGATCCTACGAGCAGTACTTC
CDR3aa: CSAVGTGTGRSYEQYF
d_gene: TRBD1
v_gene: TRBV29-1
abundance: few
j_gene: TRBJ2-7

CDR3nt: TGTGCCAGCAGAGCAACCGGGACACACACCGGGGAGCTGTTTTTT
CDR3aa: CASRATGTHTGELFF
d_gene: -
v_gene: TRBV9
abundance: -
j_gene: TRBJ2-2

CDR3nt: TGCGCCAGCGCCCACCCTCCGGGGACAGATACGCAGTATTTT
CDR3aa: CASAHPPGTDTQYF
d_gene: -
v_gene: TRBV5-1
abundance: -
j_gene: TRBJ2-3

CDR3nt: TGTGCCAGCAGTGGACAGGGGACCCCTAGCACAGATACGCAGTATTTT
CDR3aa: CASSGQGTPSTDTQYF
d_gene: TRBD1
v_gene: TRBV12-3/TRBV12-4
abundance: -
j_gene: TRBJ2-3

CDR3nt: TGTGCCAGCAGCAACCCGATCCCAGCGGGAGGGTATAAACCCCCAGATACGCAGTATTTT
CDR3aa: CASSNPIPAGGYKPPDTQYF
d_gene: -
v_gene: TRBV21-1
abundance: once
j_gene: TRBJ2-3

CDR3nt: TGCAGTGCTAGATCCCCTAATGAAAAACTGTTTTTT
CDR3aa: CSARSPNEKLFF
d_gene: -
v_gene: TRBV20-1
abundance: -
j_gene: TRBJ1-4

CDR3nt: TGTGCCAGCAGAAAGGGGGTTAACTATGGCTACACCTTC
CDR3aa: CASRKGVNYGYTF
d_gene: -
v_gene: TRBV9
abundance: -
j_gene: TRBJ1-2

CDR3nt: TGCAGCGGGGGACGCTTTGGCAATGAGCAGTTCTTC
CDR3aa: CSGGRFGNEQFF
d_gene: -
v_gene: TRBV29-1
abundance: -
j_gene: TRBJ2-1

CDR3nt: TGTGCCAGCAGCTTTCTCCCCGAGAACACTGAAGCTTTCTTT
CDR3aa: CASSFLPENTEAFF
d_gene: -
v_gene: TRBV7-3
abundance: -
j_gene: TRBJ1-1

CDR3nt: TGTGCCAGCAGCCAATGGAAAGGGATCTACAATGAGCAGTTCTTC
CDR3aa: CASSQWKGIYNEQFF
d_gene: -
v_gene: TRBV4-2
abundance: many
j_gene: TRBJ2-1

CDR3nt: TGTGCCAGCAGTCGTTTCGGTAACACCGGGGAGCTGTTTTTT
CDR3aa: CASSRFGNTGELFF
d_gene: -
v_gene: TRBV3-1
abundance: many
j_gene: TRBJ2-2

CDR3nt: TGTGCCAGCAGCCAAGATTTTCTAGCGGGGGGCTACGAGCAGTACTTC
CDR3aa: CASSQDFLAGGYEQYF
d_gene: TRBD2
v_gene: TRBV4-2
abundance: many
j_gene: TRBJ2-7

CDR3nt: TGCGCCAGCGTTGGGGGGACTAGCGGCACAGATACGCAGTATTTT
CDR3aa: CASVGGTSGTDTQYF
d_gene: TRBD2
v_gene: TRBV5-1
abundance: few
j_gene: TRBJ2-3

CDR3nt: TGTGCCAGCAGCCTCCGGGACACTATTAAAGAGACCCAGTACTTC
CDR3aa: CASSLRDTIKETQYF
d_gene: -
v_gene: TRBV7-2
abundance: -
j_gene: TRBJ2-5

CDR3nt: TGTGCCAGCAGCTTATATGCCGGGATTCCGAGGAACACCGGGGAGCTGTTTTTT
CDR3aa: CASSLYAGIPRNTGELFF
d_gene: -
v_gene: TRBV5-6
abundance: -
j_gene: TRBJ2-2

CDR3nt: TGTGCCAGCACTATAGTGGGCCAGACCCAGTACTTC
CDR3aa: CASTIVGQTQYF
d_gene: -
v_gene: TRBV7-9
abundance: -
j_gene: TRBJ2-5

CDR3nt: TGTGCCAGCAGGATACCGAGGGCCGGGGAGCTGTTTTTT
CDR3aa: CASRIPRAGELFF
d_gene: -
v_gene: TRBV28
abundance: -
j_gene: TRBJ2-2

CDR3nt: TGTGCCAGCAGTACCCCCAGGAAGGAAAAACTGTTTTTT
CDR3aa: CASSTPRKEKLFF
d_gene: -
v_gene: TRBV6-1
abundance: -
j_gene: TRBJ1-4

CDR3nt: TGCAGTGCTAGGACAGGGCGGGGAGTTAAAAATGAAAAACTGTTTTTT
CDR3aa: CSARTGRGVKNEKLFF
d_gene: TRBD1
v_gene: TRBV20-1
abundance: -
j_gene: TRBJ1-4

CDR3nt: TGCGCCAGCAGCCAGTCCCGGACAGGGTCTCTCGGCGAGCAGTACTTC
CDR3aa: CASSQSRTGSLGEQYF
d_gene: TRBD1
v_gene: TRBV4-1
abundance: few
j_gene: TRBJ2-7

CDR3nt: TGTGCCAGCAGCAACAGGAGAACAGGGAAAGCTAATGAAGCTTTCTTT
CDR3aa: CASSNRRTGKANEAFF
d_gene: -
v_gene: TRBV3-1
abundance: many
j_gene: TRBJ1-1

CDR3nt: TGTGCCAGCAGCTTCTCCGTGGTGGCAGATACGCAGTATTTT
CDR3aa: CASSFSVVADTQYF
d_gene: -
v_gene: TRBV7-2
abundance: many
j_gene: TRBJ2-3

CDR3nt: TGTGCCAGCAGTCGGGACAGGGTGGACAATGAGCAGTTCTTC
CDR3aa: CASSRDRVDNEQFF
d_gene: TRBD1
v_gene: TRBV12-3/TRBV12-4
abundance: -
j_gene: TRBJ2-1

CDR3nt: TGCAGCGCTGGACAGGCGGGAATCAACACTGAAGCTTTCTTT
CDR3aa: CSAGQAGINTEAFF
d_gene: TRBD1
v_gene: TRBV29-1
abundance: many
j_gene: TRBJ1-1

CDR3nt: TGTGCCAGCAGCTCGCGGGACAGGGTCTCCGAGCAGTACTTC
CDR3aa: CASSSRDRVSEQYF
d_gene: TRBD1
v_gene: TRBV7-9
abundance: -
j_gene: TRBJ2-7